Below, 14 T cell receptor beta chains from the same sample are listed, as sequenced in a study of shared clonotypes between healthy human individuals. Here immunoSEQ multiplex PCR was the method, and the copy in TCRdb shows in-frame clones only, minus some. The repertoire consists of hundreds of thousands of clones, with just over 90% occurring once and the leading ten covering 24%. In the naive CD8 group, cells lacked CD45RO and were positively selected for CCR7, so terminally differentiated effector memory CD45RA+ cells were left out. Input material: naive CD8+ T cells sorted from blood. The receptor set was obtained from a man between 25 and 39 years old in good health.

This chain connects TRBV6-1 to TRBJ2-2; D call uncertain. The ends were cut back, 6 bases at V and 10 bases at J, with 12 bases in the middle. CDR3 size: 12 residues. Per germline, CDR1 MNHNS and CDR2 SASEGT. In DNA form, the CDR3 reads TGTGCCAGCAGCGGACCTTTGGTGGAGCTGTTTTTT. This gives the protein CASSGPLVELFF.

J is TRBJ1-1 and V is TRBV19, with 7 nucleotides matching TRBD1. This CDR3 is built from 15 residues. J lost 0 bases, V lost 3 bases, and 4 bases had no gene match. In germline, CDR1 is LNHDA, CDR2 SQIVND (reference sequence). CDR3 sequence reads: CASSIFGTVNTEAFF. The CDR3, as DNA: TGTGCCAGTAGTATCTTTGGGACAGTGAACACTGAAGCTTTCTTT.

This clone was observed once. The CDR3 loop reads CASSLSAGAFYEQYF. The CDR3 DNA reads as TGTGCCAGCAGTTTATCTGCAGGGGCCTTCTACGAGCAGTACTTC. This chain uses TRBV27 with TRBJ2-7; D may be TRBD1 (6 bases). This CDR3 is built from 15 residues. V was cut by 0 bases and J by 3 bases, with 12 bases left in between. Germline V gives CDR1 MNHEY, CDR2 SMNVEV (reference sequence).

The chain recombines TRBV5-5 with TRBJ2-7, with no clear D. The CDR3 runs to 13 residues. Trimming cost V 0 bases and J 7 bases, with 11 bases left between them. Germline V CDR1 and CDR2: SGHKS, YYEKEE (reference sequence). This chain's CDR3 is CASSLERSFEQYF. The DNA for the CDR3 is TGTGCCAGCAGCTTGGAGCGTAGTTTTGAGCAGTACTTC.

The rearrangement uses TRBV30 and TRBJ2-5; D unresolved. Germline CDR1 is GTSNPN and CDR2 is SVGIG (reference sequence). The CDR3 spans 14 residues. V dropped 0 bases and J dropped 4 bases, with 12 bases sitting between them. For the CDR3, the DNA is TGTGCCTGGAGTGTAAGAAGTAGCCTAGAGACCCAGTACTTC. The encoded protein is CAWSVRSSLETQYF.

The genes are TRBV4-3 and TRBJ2-7; 9 bases fit TRBD1. The CDR3 covers 16 residues. In germline, CDR1 is LGHNA, CDR2 YSLEER. V lost 1 base, J lost 3 bases, and 7 bases stayed unmatched. CDR3 residues: CASSQGSSGQGYEQYF. Written as DNA, the CDR3 is TGCGCCAGCAGCCAAGGGTCTTCGGGACAGGGCTACGAGCAGTACTTC.

Comment on this clone: Other DNA sequences in this sample translate to the same CDR3. The V and J genes are TRBV29-1 and TRBJ2-6; D gene uncertain. Germline V CDR1 and CDR2: SQVTM, ANQGSEA. The CDR3 totals 14 residues. Trimming shortened V by 3 bases and J by 2 bases, and 8 bases separated the two germline ends. The CDR3 bases are TGCAGCGTTGAGGGTGGGACTGGGGCCAACGTCCTGACTTTC. It specifies CSVEGGTGANVLTF.

This chain links TRBV5-5 with TRBJ1-2, with a tentative D call TRBD1 (6 bases). Trimming took off 3 bases at V and 1 base at J, with 13 bases between the two ends. Germline CDR1 and CDR2: SGHKS and YYEKEE (reference sequence). The CDR3 totals 15 residues. CDR3 nucleotides: TGTGCCAGCAGCTCGACAGGACGAGATAACTATGGCTACACCTTC. It codes for CASSSTGRDNYGYTF.

V usage is TRBV28 and J usage is TRBJ1-2; possible D gene TRBD1, 5 bases. Deletions cut 5 bases from V and 4 bases from J, with 14 bases between. The germline gives CDR1 MDHEN, CDR2 SYDVKM. This CDR3 has 14 residues. In DNA, the CDR3 is TGTGCCAGCAGTCCAGGACACAGCATCTATGGCTACACCTTC. Translated: CASSPGHSIYGYTF.

The chain uses TRBV14 and TRBJ2-1, with 9 bases lining up with TRBD1. In germline, CDR1 is SGHDN, CDR2 FVKESK. This CDR3 spans 14 amino acids. J lost 8 bases, V lost 6 bases, and 8 bases had no gene match. CDR3 region: CASRPGTGLDEQFF. The CDR3 region has the DNA TGTGCCAGCAGGCCCGGGACAGGGTTGGATGAGCAGTTCTTC.

The chain links TRBV30 to TRBJ1-2; D gene unclear. V gave up 2 bases and J gave up 3 bases, with 10 bases separating them. Germline V CDR1 and CDR2: GTSNPN, SVGIG (reference sequence). CDR3 length: 13 amino acids. The CDR3 bases are TGTGCCTGGAGTCGGCCACAGCACTATGGCTACACCTTC. Translation gives CAWSRPQHYGYTF.

The V and J genes are TRBV19 and TRBJ1-5; maybe TRBD1 (5 bases). The V gene lost 2 bases and the J gene lost 5 bases, with 28 bases spanning the gap. From germline, CDR1 is LNHDA and CDR2 SQIVND (reference sequence). The CDR3 length is 20 residues. The CDR3 loop reads CASSIYVGAVAGTEDQPQHF. CDR3 coding DNA: TGTGCCAGTAGTATATACGTCGGGGCGGTGGCCGGGACCGAGGATCAGCCCCAGCATTTT. Using reference TRBV19 and TRBJ1-5 for the parts outside the CDR3, the full variable domain is DGGITQSPKYLFRKEGQNVTLSCEQNLNHDAMYWYRQDPGQGLRLIYYSQIVNDFQKGDIAEGYSVSREKKESFPLTVTSAQKNPTAFYLCASSIYVGAVAGTEDQPQHFGDGTRLSIL.

The chain couples TRBV5-1 to TRBJ2-7, with TRBD1 matching over 9 bases. From germline, CDR1 is SGHRS and CDR2 YFSETQ. The CDR3 is made up of 15 amino acids. With V trimmed by 4 bases and J by 3 bases, 8 bases remained unmatched. The CDR3 nucleotides read TGCGCCAGCAGCACGACCGGGACAGGGAGCTACGAGCAGTACTTC. Its translation is CASSTTGTGSYEQYF.

The rearrangement uses TRBV6-1 and TRBJ2-7, with 9 bases matching TRBD1. V shed 5 bases, J shed 4 bases, and the junction held 9 bases outside the gene matches. The CDR3 totals 15 residues. In germline, CDR1 is MNHNS, CDR2 SASEGT. The CDR3 bases are TGTGCCAGCAGTTCCGGGACAGGGATTCGATACGAGCAGTACTTC. Translated: CASSSGTGIRYEQYF.